This T cell receptor beta chain was captured in a study of blood T cells in healthy people across ages (dated by TCRdb to between 2014 and 2017). Describing the broader study: In model experiments, template switching captured roughly one uniquely barcoded TCR beta cDNA molecule for every two T cells. For two donors (one aged 18 to 29 and one aged 80 or older), the study analyzed two additional independent replicas of 1 million unique cDNA reads from the same blood draw. Four age groups were formed from the donors: young (average roughly 16 years), middle-aged (around 37), aged (about 62) and long-lived (more than 75). To avoid experimental bias, donors of different ages were distributed randomly across sequencing lanes. The study measured age-related changes in TCR beta repertoire diversity using deep sequencing normalized with unique cDNA molecular identifiers.

The paper's findings and limits, for the study overall: Observed TCR beta diversity correlated strongly with the percentage of naive T cells measured by flow cytometry. Observed TCR beta diversity per million T cells fell roughly linearly with age, and a significant reduction was already apparent by age roughly 41. The long-lived group showed more naive CD4+ T cells, fewer expanded clones and increased TCR diversity than the aged group, suggesting age selection. Because donor CMV infection status was unknown, age-related changes in expanded clonotypes were potentially confounded. Estimates of total diversity based on one million sequenced T cells were considered lower bounds and underestimates. Since profiling was done on bulk unsorted PBMCs, naive and antigen-experienced compartments could not be conclusively compared.

The library came from 5' RACE. The sequencing machine was an Illumina HiSeq 2500. A second PCR of roughly 7 to 11 cycles was performed with a sample-barcoded 5' primer and a J-beta primer mix. A template-switch 5' adaptor carrying 12 random nucleotides introduced a unique molecular identifier onto each TCR beta cDNA molecule. Each sample yielded at least 2.5 million CDR3-containing paired-end reads. All of the RNA was converted into first-strand cDNA using the Mint cDNA synthesis kit, with a TRBC-specific oligonucleotide serving as the primer. After uracil-DNA glycosylase treatment, a first 18-cycle PCR used universal primers M1SS and BC2_uni_R on all cDNA. As for the original processing: Normalization of each sample was performed by random selection of 1 million high-quality reads, each carrying a distinct molecular identifier. Instead of being binned into consensus sequences, reads with shared molecular identifiers were discarded. MiTCR, run with a Q25 quality threshold and the strictest error-elimination algorithm, handled CDR3 identification, clonotype clustering and error correction. A nonparametric unseen species model using Euler transformation provided a lower-bound estimate of total TCR beta diversity. TCRdb trimmed the raw reads at Q25, called clones with MiXCR and kept productive beta chains. Each entry merges the rows of one CDR3 protein and shows their most common DNA and genes. The V and J calls follow TCRdb's processing rather than the paper's. The sample profile shows about 780,000 distinct CDR3 sequences; 35% to 60% of them were found once. Jointly, the top ten make up around 18% of the sample.

Donors were 39 systemically healthy Caucasian individuals from Russia aged roughly 6 to 95 years. Roughly 9 milliliters of peripheral blood were drawn from each donor into EDTA-treated Vacutainer tubes. Ficoll-Paque density-gradient centrifugation was used to isolate PBMCs, with at least 7 million obtained per sample. Total RNA, at least 6 micrograms per sample, was extracted from PBMCs with Trizol reagent. Naive CD45RAhigh/CD27high T cell percentages were measured by flow cytometry on a PBMC aliquot from every donor. Including the terminal cysteine and phenylalanine, the CDR3 comprises 17 residues. Here the CDR3 DNA is all that survives: 51 bases in frame from base 1. As encoded in the germline V gene, CDR1 is ENHRY while CDR2 is SYGVKD. The junction shows trimming of 4 bases on V and 6 bases on J, plus 22 bases between the germline ends. Regarding this clonotype: Its antigen is currently not known. Base qualities are not at hand, and no much larger clone is one base apart.

The sample taken for sequencing was blood. The sequence joins TRBV10-3 to TRBJ2-1, and possibly TRBD1, on 6 matching bases. The receptor was derived from a man at least 80 years old in good health. The DNA is TGTGCCATCAGTGGTCCCCGGGACACTAAACCACGCAATGAGCAGTTCTTC. Protein translation: CAISGPRDTKPRNEQFF.